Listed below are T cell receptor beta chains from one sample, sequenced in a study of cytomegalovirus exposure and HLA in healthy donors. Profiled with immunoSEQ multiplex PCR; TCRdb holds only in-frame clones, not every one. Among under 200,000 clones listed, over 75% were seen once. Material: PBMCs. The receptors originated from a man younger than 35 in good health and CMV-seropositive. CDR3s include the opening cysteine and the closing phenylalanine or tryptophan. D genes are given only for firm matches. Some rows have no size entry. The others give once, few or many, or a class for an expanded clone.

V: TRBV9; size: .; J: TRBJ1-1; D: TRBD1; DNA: TGTGCCAGCAGCCTGACAGGGTTGAACACTGAAGCTTTCTTT; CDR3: CASSLTGLNTEAFF
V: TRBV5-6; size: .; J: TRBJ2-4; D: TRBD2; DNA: TGTGCCAGCAGCGGCCCGGGACTAGCAAAAAACATTCAGTACTTC; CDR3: CASSGPGLAKNIQYF
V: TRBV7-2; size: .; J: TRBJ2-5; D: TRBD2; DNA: TGTGCCAGCAGCCTCTCAATAGCGGGGATACAAGAGACCCAGTACTTC; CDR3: CASSLSIAGIQETQYF
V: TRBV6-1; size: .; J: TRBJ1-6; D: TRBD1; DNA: TGTGCCAGCAGGGGGACAGGGAATTCACCCCTCCACTTT; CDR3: CASRGTGNSPLHF
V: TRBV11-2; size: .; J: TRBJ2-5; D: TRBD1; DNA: TGTGCCAGCAGTCCACCGGGACAGGGGTCAGAGACCCAGTACTTC; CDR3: CASSPPGQGSETQYF
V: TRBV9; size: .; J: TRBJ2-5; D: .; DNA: TGTGCCAGCAGCGTAGATTTCACGGGAGAGACCCAGTACTTC; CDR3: CASSVDFTGETQYF
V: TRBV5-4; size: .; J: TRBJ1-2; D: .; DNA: TGTGCCAGCAGCATCACGAGAGGATCTAACTATGGCTACACCTTC; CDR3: CASSITRGSNYGYTF
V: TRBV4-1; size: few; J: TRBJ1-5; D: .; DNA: TGCGCCAGCAGCCAAGATGATAGACAGTTCGGACGTTCCCAGCATTTT; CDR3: CASSQDDRQFGRSQHF
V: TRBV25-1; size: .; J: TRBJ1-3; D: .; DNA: TGTGCCAGCAGTGAATACAGTGGGCCTGGAAACACCATATATTTT; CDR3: CASSEYSGPGNTIYF
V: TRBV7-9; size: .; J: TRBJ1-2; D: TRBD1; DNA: TGTGCCAGCAGCTCCGACAGGGGGTCTGGCTACACCTTC; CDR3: CASSSDRGSGYTF
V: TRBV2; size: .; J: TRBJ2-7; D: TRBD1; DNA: TGTGCCAGCAAGCCGTGGGACAGGCGTTTTTACGAGCAGTACTTC; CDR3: CASKPWDRRFYEQYF
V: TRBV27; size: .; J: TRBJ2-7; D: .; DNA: TGTGCCAGCAGTTTAACGGAGTCCTACGAGCAGTACTTC; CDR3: CASSLTESYEQYF
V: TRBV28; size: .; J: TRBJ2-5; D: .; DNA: TGTGCCAGCAGTTCTCCAGGGTTGAGGGAGACCCAGTACTTC; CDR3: CASSSPGLRETQYF
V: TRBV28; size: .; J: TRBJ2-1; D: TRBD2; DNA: TGTGCCAGCAGTCTCCGTGGACTAGCCCAATACAATGAGCAGTTCTTC; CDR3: CASSLRGLAQYNEQFF
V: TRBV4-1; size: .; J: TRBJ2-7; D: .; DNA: TGCGCCAGCAGCCTAGATCCACAGGGTACGGGCTACGAGCAGTACTTC; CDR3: CASSLDPQGTGYEQYF
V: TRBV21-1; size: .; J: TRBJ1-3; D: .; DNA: TGTGCCAGCAGCAAACGAGGGGGCGGTGGAAACACCATATATTTT; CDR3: CASSKRGGGGNTIYF
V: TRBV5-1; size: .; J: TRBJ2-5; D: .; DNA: TGCGCCAGCAGCTTGTTCGCAGGTGGCACAGGGGAGACCCAGTACTTC; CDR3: CASSLFAGGTGETQYF
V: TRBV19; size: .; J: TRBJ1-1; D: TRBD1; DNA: TGTGCCAGTAGTATGGATCGACAGGGGAGGGGGAACACTGAAGCTTTCTTT; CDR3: CASSMDRQGRGNTEAFF
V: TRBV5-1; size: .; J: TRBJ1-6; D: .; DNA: TGCGCCAGCAGCTTGGAGGTGGAGAGTTTGCATTCACCCCTCCACTTT; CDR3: CASSLEVESLHSPLHF
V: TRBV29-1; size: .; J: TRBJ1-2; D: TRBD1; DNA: TGCAGCGTTGGAGGGGGCGGCTATGGCTACACCTTC; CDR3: CSVGGGGYGYTF
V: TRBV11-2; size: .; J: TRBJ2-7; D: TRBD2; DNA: TGTGCCAGCAGCTATCCTCCCGCGGGGGAGACGTACGAGCAGTACTTC; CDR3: CASSYPPAGETYEQYF
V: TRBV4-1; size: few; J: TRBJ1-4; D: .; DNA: TGCGCCAGCAGCCAGGAGGGACCCCGGCCTGGTGAAAAACTGTTTTTT; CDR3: CASSQEGPRPGEKLFF
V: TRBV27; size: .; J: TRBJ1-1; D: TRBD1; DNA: TGTGCCAGCAGTTTGGGACAGATGAACACTGAAGCTTTCTTT; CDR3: CASSLGQMNTEAFF
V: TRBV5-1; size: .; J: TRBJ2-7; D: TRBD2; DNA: TGCGCCAGCAGCTTGAGACTAGCGGGGGAAAAAGATTACGAGCAGTACTTC; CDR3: CASSLRLAGEKDYEQYF
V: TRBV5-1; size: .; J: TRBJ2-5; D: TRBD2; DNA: TGCGCCAGCAGAGATGCGACTAGCGGGGTACAGACCCAGTACTTC; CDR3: CASRDATSGVQTQYF
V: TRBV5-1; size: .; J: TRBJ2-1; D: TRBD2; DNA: TGCGCCAGCAGCTTGGTAGCGGGGGGTCACAATGAGCAGTTCTTC; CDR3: CASSLVAGGHNEQFF
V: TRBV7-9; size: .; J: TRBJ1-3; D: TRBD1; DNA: TGTGCCAGCAGCTTAGCCCGTCTGACAGGGAAGCTCGTAGACACCATATATTTT; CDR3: CASSLARLTGKLVDTIYF
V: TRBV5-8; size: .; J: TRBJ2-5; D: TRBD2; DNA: TGTGCCAGCAGCTCCAAGACTAGCCCGATCGAGACCCAGTACTTC; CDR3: CASSSKTSPIETQYF
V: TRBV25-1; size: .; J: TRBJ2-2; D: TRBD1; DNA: TGTGCCAGCAGTGGATCGGGCCAGGGGGTTCGCGACACCGGGGAGCTGTTTTTT; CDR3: CASSGSGQGVRDTGELFF
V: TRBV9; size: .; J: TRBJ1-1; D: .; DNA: TGTGCCAGCAGCGTAGGCCCAGGTCCTAACACTGAAGCTTTCTTT; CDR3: CASSVGPGPNTEAFF